This TCR beta chain was profiled in a study of T cells after yellow fever vaccination (dated by TCRdb to the late 2010s). In terms of the full investigation: The SMART-Seq v4 Ultra Low Input RNA kit was used to prepare libraries from fractions with low cell numbers. Two healthy male donors made up the cohort, one aged 18 to 30 years and the other aged 30 to 40 years. Blood was collected at multiple timepoints before and after primary and secondary immunization, and bulk PBMC replicates and cell subsets were isolated. To follow T-cell clones before and after primary and booster YFV17D yellow fever vaccination, bulk TCR alpha and beta repertoires were sequenced over time.

From the germline V gene (reference sequence), CDR1 is SEHNR and CDR2 is FQNEAQ. Deletion took 2 bases off V and 6 bases off J, with a span of 13 bases between the germline ends. CDR3 length: 14 amino acids, cysteine to phenylalanine. The entry retains the CDR3 DNA only, 42 bases that are in frame from base 1. To note about this clonotype: The target of this receptor is not known. The sample holds no much larger clone one base away, and base qualities are not on file.

TCR cDNA was synthesized by 5'RACE template switching, through which a universal primer site and unique molecular identifiers were introduced. Priming for cDNA synthesis came from both the TCR alpha and TCR beta constant segments. Libraries were amplified in two PCR steps, with sample barcodes and sequencing adapters added in the second step. Sequencing of libraries was done on Illumina HiSeq 2500 (2x100 bp) or NovaSeq (2x150 bp). From the authors' description of their analysis: Demultiplexing of reads and collapsing into UMI consensus sequences were performed with MIGEC, and V(D)J alignment was carried out with MiXCR. Vaccine-responding clonotypes were defined with edgeR using replicate PBMC samples, requiring FDR below 0.01 and a log2 fold change above 5 up to day 15. CD4 or CD8 identity was assigned to each bulk clonotype according to whether the clonotype was present at higher abundance in the sequenced CD4 repertoire or the sequenced CD8 repertoire. The raw public reads went through TCRdb reprocessing: fastp at Q25, MiXCR clone calling, in-frame beta chains kept. Each entry merges the rows of one CDR3 protein and shows their most common DNA and genes. The V and J calls and clone size are TCRdb's, not the authors'. Counted in this sample were 450,000 to 600,000 distinct CDR3 sequences; 17% of them appeared once. The top ten hold 15% to 20% of the sample.

According to the study, the label for this sample's treatment or condition signals: live attenuated yellow fever vaccine strain. Two biological replicates of bulk PBMCs were collected at each blood-draw timepoint. A standard Ficoll-Paque protocol was used to isolate PBMCs from peripheral blood. TriZol was used to extract RNA from bulk PBMCs, CD4 and CD8 fractions, and dextramer-positive and dextramer-negative fractions. On the study overall, not on this receptor specifically: A small fraction of clonotypes showed up in both the CD4 and CD8 compartments, probably as a result of convergent recombination. After the booster, most clones that had expanded after primary vaccination were detected again (approximately 95% of CD4 and roughly 86% of CD8), suggesting broad maintenance of memory. Only two donors were included in the study, so the extent to which the findings can be generalized is limited. Computational filtering was required because FACS-sorted repertoires could contain abundant contaminating clonotypes from the bulk population. Compared with the primary T-cell response, the secondary T-cell response was faster but weaker, reaching its peak on day 5 rather than on day 15.

The sequenced sample was PBMCs, obtained 5 to 6 days after the first yellow fever vaccination. The rearrangement combines TRBV7-9 with TRBJ1-1, and perhaps TRBD1 as D gene, on 6 matching bases. The TCR was taken from a man younger than 35 who received the YFV17D yellow fever vaccine. The CDR3 in this case is CASSLLGHYPEAFF. The DNA is TGTGCCAGCAGCTTATTGGGACATTACCCTGAAGCTTTCTTT.